The text below deals with one T cell receptor (beta chain). The antigen remains unidentified. V lost 2 bases, J lost 7 bases, and 17 bases lay in between. Germline-derived CDR1 and CDR2 are SQVTM and ANQGSEA. This CDR3 has 14 amino acids. This entry is derived from a study of cytomegalovirus exposure and HLA in healthy donors. Overall study findings and caveats: A few CMV-associated chains were confirmed in vitro to be specific for CMV antigens. Among TCR beta chains, those listed as cytomegalovirus-associated numbered some 160. Cytomegalovirus status, reportedly, was diagnosed with high specificity and sensitivity by the classifier.

Sequencing was performed with immunoSEQ multiplex PCR; in TCRdb, only in-frame clones are kept and a portion is missing. The sample has approximately 160,000 clones; just under 90% are singletons. This chain links TRBV29-1 with TRBJ1-2; weak D call: TRBD1 (6 bases). Sequencing was carried out using PBMCs. The receptor's source is a woman younger than 35 in good health and CMV-seropositive. CDR3 bases: TGCAGCGTTGAACTAACAGGGTATTCGGGTGGCTACACCTTC. It encodes CSVELTGYSGGYTF.